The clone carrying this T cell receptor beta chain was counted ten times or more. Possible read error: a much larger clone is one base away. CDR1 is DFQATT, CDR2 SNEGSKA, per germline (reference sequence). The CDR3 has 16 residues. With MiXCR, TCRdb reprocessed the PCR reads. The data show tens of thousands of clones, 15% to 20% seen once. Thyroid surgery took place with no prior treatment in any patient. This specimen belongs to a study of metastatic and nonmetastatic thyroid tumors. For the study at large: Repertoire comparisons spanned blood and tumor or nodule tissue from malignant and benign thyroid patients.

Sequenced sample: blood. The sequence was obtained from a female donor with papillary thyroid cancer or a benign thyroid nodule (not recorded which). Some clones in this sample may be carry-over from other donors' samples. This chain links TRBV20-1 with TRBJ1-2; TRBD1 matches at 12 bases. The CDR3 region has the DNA TGCAGTGCTATCCGGGACAGGGGGCAATCTACCTATGGCTGCACCTTC. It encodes CSAIRDRGQSTYGCTF.